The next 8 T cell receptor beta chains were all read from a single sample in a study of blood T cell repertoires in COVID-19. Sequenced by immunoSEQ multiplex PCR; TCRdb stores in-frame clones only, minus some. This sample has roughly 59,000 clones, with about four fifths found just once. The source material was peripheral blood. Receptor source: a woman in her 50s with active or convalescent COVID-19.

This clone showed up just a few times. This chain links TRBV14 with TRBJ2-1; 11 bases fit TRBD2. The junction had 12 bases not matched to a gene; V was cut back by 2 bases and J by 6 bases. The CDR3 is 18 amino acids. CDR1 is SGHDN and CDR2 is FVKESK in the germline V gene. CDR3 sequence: CASSQRSLAGAVGNEQFF. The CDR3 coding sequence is TGTGCCAGCAGCCAACGTTCACTAGCGGGAGCAGTAGGCAATGAGCAGTTCTTC.

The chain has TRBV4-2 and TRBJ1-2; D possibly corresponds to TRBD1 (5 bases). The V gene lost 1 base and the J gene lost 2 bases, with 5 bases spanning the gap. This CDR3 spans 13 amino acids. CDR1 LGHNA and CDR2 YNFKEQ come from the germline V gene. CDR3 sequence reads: CASSQAGNYGYTF. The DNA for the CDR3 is TGTGCCAGCAGCCAAGCAGGGAACTATGGCTACACCTTC.

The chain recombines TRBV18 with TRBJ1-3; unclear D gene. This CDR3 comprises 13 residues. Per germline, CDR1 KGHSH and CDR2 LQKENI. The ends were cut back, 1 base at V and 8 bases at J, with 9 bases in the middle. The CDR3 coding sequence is TGTGCCAGCTCACCACGGGAGGTGGACACCATATATTTT. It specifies CASSPREVDTIYF.

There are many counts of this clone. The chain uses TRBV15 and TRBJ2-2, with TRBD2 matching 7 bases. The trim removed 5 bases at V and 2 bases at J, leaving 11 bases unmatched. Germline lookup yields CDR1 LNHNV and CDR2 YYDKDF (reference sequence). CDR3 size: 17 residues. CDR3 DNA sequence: TGTGCCACCAGCCCCGTTTTTGCTAGCGGCAACACCGGGGAGCTGTTTTTT. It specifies CATSPVFASGNTGELFF.

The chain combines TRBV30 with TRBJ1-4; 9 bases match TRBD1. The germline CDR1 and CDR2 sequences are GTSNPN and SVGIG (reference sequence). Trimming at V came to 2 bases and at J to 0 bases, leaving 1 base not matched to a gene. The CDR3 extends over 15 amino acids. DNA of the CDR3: TGTGCCTGGAGTCGACAGGGGGCAACTAATGAAAAACTGTTTTTT. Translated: CAWSRQGATNEKLFF. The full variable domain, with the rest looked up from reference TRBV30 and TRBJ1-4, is SQTIHQWPATLVQPVGSPLSLECTVEGTSNPNLYWYRQAAGRGLQLLFYSVGIGQISSEVPQNLSASRPQDRQFILSSKKLLLSDSGFYLCAWSRQGATNEKLFFGSGTQLSVL.

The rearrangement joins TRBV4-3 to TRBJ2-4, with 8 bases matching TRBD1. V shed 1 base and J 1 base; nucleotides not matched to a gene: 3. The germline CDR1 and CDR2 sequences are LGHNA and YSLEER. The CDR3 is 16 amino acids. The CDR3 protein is CASSQVQGAAKNIQYF. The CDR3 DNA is TGCGCCAGCAGCCAAGTTCAGGGGGCCGCCAAAAACATTCAGTACTTC.

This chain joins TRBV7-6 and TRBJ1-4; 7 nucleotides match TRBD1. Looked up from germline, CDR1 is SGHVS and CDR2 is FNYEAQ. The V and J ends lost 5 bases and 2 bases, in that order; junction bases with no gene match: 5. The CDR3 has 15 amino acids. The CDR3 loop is CASSPYRGTNEKLFF. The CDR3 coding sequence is TGTGCCAGCAGCCCATACAGGGGCACTAATGAAAAACTGTTTTTT. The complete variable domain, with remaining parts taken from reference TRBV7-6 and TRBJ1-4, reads GAGVSQSPRYKVTKRGQDVALRCDPISGHVSLYWYRQALGQGPEFLTYFNYEAQQDKSGLPNDRFSAERPEGSISTLTIQRTEQRDSAMYRCASSPYRGTNEKLFFGSGTQLSVL.

Here the CDR3 reads CASSVVGGYGYTF. The CDR3 DNA reads TGTGCCAGCAGCGTAGTAGGAGGCTATGGCTACACCTTC. J is TRBJ1-2 and V is TRBV9, with D unclear. Germline CDR1 reads SGDLS; CDR2 reads YYNGEE. V shed 0 bases and J shed 4 bases, with 7 bases lying between them. The CDR3 loop spans 13 amino acids.